The 17 T cell receptor beta chains given below trace back to one sample, sequenced in a study of Ad26.COV2.S vaccination and SARS-CoV-2 variants. Measured with immunoSEQ multiplex PCR; TCRdb has only the in-frame clones, and not every one. This sample has roughly 240,000 clones, with approximately 88% found just once. Stated treatment: roughly 19 received Ad26.COV2.S at low or high dose, single or two shots; about 5 received placebo; per-sample allocation not given. Day 63 after the first vaccine or placebo injection was the time point for sampling. This material consisted of peripheral blood, taken in a trial of Ad26.COV2.S vaccine versus placebo. These receptors originate from a person between 18 and 59 years old who received the Ad26.COV2.S COVID-19 vaccine or a placebo.

The rearrangement links TRBV28 to TRBJ2-3; a weak D match, TRBD1 (6 bases). This CDR3 is built from 15 residues. Trimming removed 0 bases at V and 6 bases at J, with 13 bases between. Germline CDR1 and CDR2: MDHEN and SYDVKM. The CDR3: CASSLWGATGDTQYF. The CDR3 coding sequence is TGTGCCAGCAGTTTATGGGGGGCCACGGGGGATACGCAGTATTTT.

The J gene is TRBJ1-5, the V gene TRBV10-3, with a weak D call TRBD1 (6 bases). The V and J ends lost 3 bases and 0 bases respectively, with 15 bases between them. CDR1 ENHRY and CDR2 SYGVKD come from the germline V gene. The CDR3 is 17 residues long. The CDR3 DNA sequence: TGTGCCATCAGTGATCCAACCTTGACAGGTAGCAATCAGCCCCAGCATTTT. Translation gives CAISDPTLTGSNQPQHF.

This chain links TRBV6-4 with TRBJ2-2; 8 bases are shared with TRBD2. The CDR3 sequence is 16 residues long. J lost 3 bases, V lost 8 bases, and 11 bases had no gene match. The V gene's germline CDR1 is MRHNA and CDR2 SNTAGT. DNA of the CDR3: TGTGCCAGCCGCAAAACGGGAGGGCCGGACACCGGGGAGCTGTTTTTT. Its protein product is CASRKTGGPDTGELFF.

V gene TRBV19 combines with J gene TRBJ1-5; D is uncertain. CDR1 is LNHDA and CDR2 is SQIVND in the germline V gene (reference sequence). The CDR3 totals 15 residues. Trimming pared 3 bases from V and 6 bases from J, leaving 15 bases between. Here the CDR3 reads CASSIPSAGFQPQHF. The CDR3 nucleotides are TGTGCCAGTAGTATCCCTTCTGCGGGGTTTCAGCCCCAGCATTTT. The whole variable domain, remainder taken from reference TRBV19 and TRBJ1-5, is DGGITQSPKYLFRKEGQNVTLSCEQNLNHDAMYWYRQDPGQGLRLIYYSQIVNDFQKGDIAEGYSVSREKKESFPLTVTSAQKNPTAFYLCASSIPSAGFQPQHFGDGTRLSIL.

J is TRBJ2-7 and V is TRBV11-2; the D is unclear. Trimming left V 0 bases short and J 2 bases short, with 14 bases between. The germline CDR1 and CDR2 sequences are SGHAT and FQNNGV. The CDR3 is made up of 16 amino acids. DNA for the CDR3: TGTGCCAGCAGCTTAGAGGCCGGCCGATTAGCCTACGAGCAGTACTTC. This sequence encodes CASSLEAGRLAYEQYF.

The CDR3 loop reads CAWSERGGASDIQYF. The DNA of the CDR3 is TGTGCCTGGAGTGAACGCGGGGGGGCGTCGGACATTCAGTACTTC. The genes are TRBV30 and TRBJ2-4, with 9 bases aligning to TRBD2. V shed 1 base and J 8 bases; nucleotides not matched to a gene: 9. Germline lookup yields CDR1 GTSNPN and CDR2 SVGIG (reference sequence). The CDR3 has 15 residues.

The rearrangement uses TRBV25-1 and TRBJ1-3, with TRBD1 matching 7 bases. The CDR3 loop spans 13 amino acids. V shed 6 bases and J 9 bases; nucleotides not matched to a gene: 8. Looked up from germline, CDR1 is MGHDK and CDR2 is SYGVNS. The CDR3 DNA reads TGTGCCAGCAGCGCAACAGGGGCCGCCACCATATATTTT. Translated: CASSATGAATIYF.

The chain links TRBV11-2 to TRBJ1-2; TRBD1 is a possible D gene (6 bases). This CDR3 has 13 amino acids. Germline V CDR1 and CDR2: SGHAT, FQNNGV. V dropped 4 bases and J dropped 3 bases, with 9 bases sitting between them. CDR3 sequence: CASSSDRYYGYTF. Here the CDR3 DNA reads TGTGCCAGCAGCTCTGACAGGTACTATGGCTACACCTTC.

The chain carries TRBV6-5 and TRBJ1-2; D unclear. Per the germline V gene, CDR1 is MNHEY and CDR2 is SVGAGI. The CDR3 consists of 12 residues. V was trimmed by 8 bases and J by 4 bases, leaving 11 bases between them. The CDR3 reads CASAGSTYGYTF. The CDR3 bases are TGTGCCAGCGCCGGATCCACCTATGGCTACACCTTC.

This clone was seen ten or more times. This chain links TRBV29-1 with TRBJ2-6; weak D call: TRBD2 (6 bases). CDR1 SQVTM and CDR2 ANQGSEA come from the germline V gene. V lost 2 bases, J lost 0 bases, and 8 bases lay in between. The CDR3 covers 15 residues. DNA for the CDR3: TGCAGCGTTGAAATGGGGGGCTCTGGGGCCAACGTCCTGACTTTC. Protein sequence: CSVEMGGSGANVLTF.

The table lists this clone with a count of one. The chain is built from TRBV6-5 and TRBJ1-1; TRBD1 matches at 7 bases. The V segment lost 7 bases and the J segment 5 bases; nucleotides outside the gene matches: 7. The CDR3 is made up of 13 amino acids. Germline-derived CDR1 and CDR2 are MNHEY and SVGAGI. Here the CDR3 reads CASKDSGGTEAFF. CDR3 bases: TGTGCCAGCAAGGACTCAGGGGGAACTGAAGCTTTCTTT.

The V and J genes are TRBV7-6 and TRBJ2-2, with D perhaps matching TRBD1 (7 bases). CDR1 is SGHVS, CDR2 FNYEAQ, per germline. The CDR3 is 17 residues long. V lost 3 bases to trimming and J lost 4 bases, with 18 bases between them. The CDR3 DNA is TGTGCCAGCAGCTTTCAGGTGGTCCAGGGGGGCACCGGGGAGCTGTTTTTT. Its translation is CASSFQVVQGGTGELFF. Looking up the rest from reference TRBV7-6 and TRBJ2-2 gives the full variable domain: GAGVSQSPRYKVTKRGQDVALRCDPISGHVSLYWYRQALGQGPEFLTYFNYEAQQDKSGLPNDRFSAERPEGSISTLTIQRTEQRDSAMYRCASSFQVVQGGTGELFFGEGSRLTVL.

This clone was recorded once. The CDR3 is CASSPLGGAGELFF. The CDR3 region has the DNA TGTGCCAGTAGTCCCCTGGGGGGCGCGGGGGAGCTGTTTTTT. The V gene is TRBV19, the J gene TRBJ2-2; TRBD1 or TRBD2 may be the D gene (6 bases each). The CDR3 length is 14 residues. CDR1 and CDR2 (germline): LNHDA, SQIVND (reference sequence). V lost 5 bases to trimming and J lost 8 bases, with 15 bases between them.

The chain is built from TRBV10-3 and TRBJ2-3; TRBD1 matches 9 bases. The CDR3 sequence is 11 residues long. The ends lost 6 bases at V and 9 bases at J; junction bases unmatched: 1. The germline CDR1 and CDR2 sequences are ENHRY and SYGVKD. DNA of the CDR3: TGTGCCATCAGGACAGGGGGAACGCAGTATTTT. Translated, it gives CAIRTGGTQYF.

The CDR3 spells CASDWGSSYNEQFF. CDR3 DNA sequence: TGTGCCAGCGATTGGGGTAGCTCCTACAATGAGCAGTTCTTC. The chain employs TRBV27 and TRBJ2-1; D unclear. The CDR3 is made up of 14 amino acids. V was trimmed by 8 bases and J by 0 bases, leaving 11 bases between them. CDR1 is MNHEY, CDR2 SMNVEV, per germline (reference sequence).

This chain uses TRBV27 with TRBJ2-7; tentatively, D is TRBD1 or TRBD2 (5 bases each). Trimming pared 6 bases from V and 3 bases from J, leaving 9 bases between. The V gene's germline CDR1 is MNHEY and CDR2 SMNVEV (reference sequence). This CDR3 is built from 12 residues. CDR3 sequence reads: CASSPGGYEQYF. CDR3 sequence (DNA): TGTGCCAGCAGCCCTGGGGGCTACGAGCAGTACTTC.

This clone was seen once. The genes are TRBV5-1 and TRBJ1-2; possible D gene TRBD1, 6 bases. The CDR3 totals 16 residues. Germline V gives CDR1 SGHRS, CDR2 YFSETQ. V was pared by 4 bases and J by 2 bases, with 18 bases between. The CDR3 nucleotides are TGCGCCAGCAGCCCATCCGGGGGGGCCCCAAACTATGGCTACACCTTC. This codes for CASSPSGGAPNYGYTF.